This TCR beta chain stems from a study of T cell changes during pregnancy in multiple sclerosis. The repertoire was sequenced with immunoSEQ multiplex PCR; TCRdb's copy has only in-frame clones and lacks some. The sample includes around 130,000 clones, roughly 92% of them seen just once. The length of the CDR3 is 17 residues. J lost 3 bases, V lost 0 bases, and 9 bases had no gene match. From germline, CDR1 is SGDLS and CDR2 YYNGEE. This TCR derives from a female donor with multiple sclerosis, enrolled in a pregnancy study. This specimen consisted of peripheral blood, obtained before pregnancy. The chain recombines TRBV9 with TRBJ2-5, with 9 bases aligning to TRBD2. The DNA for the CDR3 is TGTGCCAGCAGCGTAGGAGCCAGCGGGGGGACGAAAGAGACCCAGTACTTC. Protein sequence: CASSVGASGGTKETQYF.